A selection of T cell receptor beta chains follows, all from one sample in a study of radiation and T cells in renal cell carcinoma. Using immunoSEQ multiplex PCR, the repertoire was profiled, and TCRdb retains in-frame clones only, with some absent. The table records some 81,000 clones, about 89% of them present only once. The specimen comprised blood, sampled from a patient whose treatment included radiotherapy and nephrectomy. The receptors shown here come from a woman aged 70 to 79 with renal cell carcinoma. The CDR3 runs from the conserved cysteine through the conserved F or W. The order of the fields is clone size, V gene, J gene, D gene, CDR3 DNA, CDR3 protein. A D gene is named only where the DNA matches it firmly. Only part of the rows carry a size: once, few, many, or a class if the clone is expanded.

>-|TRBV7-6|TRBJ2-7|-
TGTGCCAGCAGCTTAGCCAACAGCTACGAGCAGTACTTC
CASSLANSYEQYF
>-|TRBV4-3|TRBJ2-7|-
TGCGCCAGCAGCCAAGATCCCACAAGGGGCGAGCAGTACTTC
CASSQDPTRGEQYF
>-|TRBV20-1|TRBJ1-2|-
TGCAGTGCCCCGAAGGGAGGCTACACCTTC
CSAPKGGYTF
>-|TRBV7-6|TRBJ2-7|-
TGTGCCAGCAGCTTAGCGCGAGGATCCAACGAGCAGTACTTC
CASSLARGSNEQYF
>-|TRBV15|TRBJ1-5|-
TGTGCCACCAGCAGAGTAGGAAGCGACCAGCCCCAGCATTTT
CATSRVGSDQPQHF
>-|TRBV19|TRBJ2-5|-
TGTGCCAGTGGCAGGGCGGGGGCACGGGAGACCCAGTACTTC
CASGRAGARETQYF
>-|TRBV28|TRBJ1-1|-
TGTGCCATCACACCCGGTGAGGGCACTGAAGCTTTCTTT
CAITPGEGTEAFF
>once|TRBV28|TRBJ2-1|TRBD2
TGTGCCAGCAGTTTATTGACTAGCGGGGGGGACAATGAGCAGTTCTTC
CASSLLTSGGDNEQFF
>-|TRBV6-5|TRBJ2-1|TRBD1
TGTGCCAGCAGTGGGACAGGGGAGTACAATGAGCAGTTCTTC
CASSGTGEYNEQFF
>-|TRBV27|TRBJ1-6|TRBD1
TGTGCCAGCAGCAGCCGGGACAGGGCGTATTCACCCCTCCACTTT
CASSSRDRAYSPLHF
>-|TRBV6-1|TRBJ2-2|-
TGTGCCAGCAGGGTGGACGACATAGTGGGGGAGCTGTTTTTT
CASRVDDIVGELFF
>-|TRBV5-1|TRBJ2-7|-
TGCGCCAGCAGCGGAGGGCAGCCCGGACACGAGCAGTACTTC
CASSGGQPGHEQYF
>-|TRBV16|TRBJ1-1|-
TGTGCCAGCAGCCCTTTCAGGGACACTGAAGCTTTCTTT
CASSPFRDTEAFF
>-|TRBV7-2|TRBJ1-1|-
TGTGCCAGCAGCTTCGAGCCAAACACTGAAGCTTTCTTT
CASSFEPNTEAFF
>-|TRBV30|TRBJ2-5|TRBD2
TGTGCCTGTCCGGGACTAGCGGGGGGGCCCCAAGAGACCCAGTACTTC
CACPGLAGGPQETQYF
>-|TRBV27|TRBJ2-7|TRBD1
TGTGCCAGCAGTCTTTCCGGGACAGGGATGAACGAGCAGTACTTC
CASSLSGTGMNEQYF
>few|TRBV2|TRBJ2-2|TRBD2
TGTGCCAGCGGGGACTACAACACCGGGGAGCTGTTTTTT
CASGDYNTGELFF
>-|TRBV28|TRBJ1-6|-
TGTGCCAGCAGTTTGGTACAGGGTTATTCACCCCTCCACTTT
CASSLVQGYSPLHF
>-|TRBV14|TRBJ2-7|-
TGTGCCAGCAGCCAAGCTGACGGGGCCTACGAGCAGTACTTC
CASSQADGAYEQYF
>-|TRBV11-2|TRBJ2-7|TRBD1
TGTGCCAGCAGCTTCGGGACAGACTACGAGCAGTACTTC
CASSFGTDYEQYF
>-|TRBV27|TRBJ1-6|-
TGTGCCAGCAGTTTCACGTCAGCCATCCTGAATTCACCCCTCCACTTT
CASSFTSAILNSPLHF
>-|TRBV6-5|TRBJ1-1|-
TGTGCCAGCAGACAGAACACTGAAGCTTTCTTT
CASRQNTEAFF
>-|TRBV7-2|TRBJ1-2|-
TGTGCCAGCAGCTTAGATGTCTATGGCTACACCTTC
CASSLDVYGYTF
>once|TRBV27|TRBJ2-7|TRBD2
TGTGCCAGCAGTCCTCGGGGGGGCCTCTACGAGCAGTACTTC
CASSPRGGLYEQYF
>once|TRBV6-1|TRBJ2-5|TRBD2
TGTGCCAGCAGTGAGCTAGCGGGGGGGCGAGAGACCCAGTACTTC
CASSELAGGRETQYF
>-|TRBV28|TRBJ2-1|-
TGTGCCAGCAGTTCCTACAATGAGCAGTTCTTC
CASSSYNEQFF
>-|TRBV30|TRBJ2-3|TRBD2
TGTGCCTGGAGCTCAGGAGGGACTAGAATCTCAGATACGCAGTATTTT
CAWSSGGTRISDTQYF
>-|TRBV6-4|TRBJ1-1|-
TGTGCCAGCAGCTACAGCCTTTCGGAAGCTTTCTTT
CASSYSLSEAFF
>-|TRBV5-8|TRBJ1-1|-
TGTGCCAGCAGCCTTACACGGCTACACACTGAAGCTTTCTTT
CASSLTRLHTEAFF
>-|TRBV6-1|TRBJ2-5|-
TGTGCCAGCAGCTCGGGGCCTCCCCAAGAGACCCAGTACTTC
CASSSGPPQETQYF
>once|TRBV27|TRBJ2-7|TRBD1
TGTGCCAGCCGTTTTCACAGGGGTATCGACGAGCAGTACTTC
CASRFHRGIDEQYF
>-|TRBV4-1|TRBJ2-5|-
TGCGCCAGCAGCCAAGATGTGGCTGGTGGGGCGCAGACCCAGTACTTC
CASSQDVAGGAQTQYF
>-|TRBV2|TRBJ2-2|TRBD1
TGTGCCAGCAGCCTAGGGACAGGCGGAGGGATCCAGAACACCGGGGAGCTGTTTTTT
CASSLGTGGGIQNTGELFF
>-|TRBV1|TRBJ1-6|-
TGCACCAGCAGCCTCGGGACAGGCCCGAATTGCTCCTATAATTCACCCCTCCACTTT
CTSSLGTGPNCSYNSPLHF
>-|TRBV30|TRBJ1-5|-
TGTGCCTGGAGTGACAGTATGGTCGGTCAGCCCCAGCATTTT
CAWSDSMVGQPQHF
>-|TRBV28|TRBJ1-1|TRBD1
TGTGCCATACAGGGGGCTAATACTGAAGCTTTCTTT
CAIQGANTEAFF
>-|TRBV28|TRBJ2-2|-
TGTGCCAGCACCCTTCGGGTAGCGAACACCGGGGAGCTGTTTTTT
CASTLRVANTGELFF
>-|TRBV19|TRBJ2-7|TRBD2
TGTGCCAGTAGTCCCCTAGCGGGGGTGTACGAGCAGTACTTC
CASSPLAGVYEQYF
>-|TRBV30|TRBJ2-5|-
TGTGCCTGGAGTGTTGGTGGGGGCGGGTTAGAGACCCAGTACTTC
CAWSVGGGGLETQYF
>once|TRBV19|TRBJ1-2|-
TGTGCCAGTTCTGACTATGGCTACACCTTC
CASSDYGYTF
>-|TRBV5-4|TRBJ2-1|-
TGTGCCAGCAGCTTGGGCGGGGGCCAGGCCAATGAGCAGTTCTTC
CASSLGGGQANEQFF
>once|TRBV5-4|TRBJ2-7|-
TGTGCCAGCAGCTTATACCGGGGGGCGCGGGAGCAGTACTTC
CASSLYRGAREQYF
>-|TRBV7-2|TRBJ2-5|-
TGTGCCAGCAGCCTTATGTCGGGACAAGAGACCCAGTACTTC
CASSLMSGQETQYF
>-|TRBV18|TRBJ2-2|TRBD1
TGTGCCAGCTCACCTCTAGGGACAGGGAACACCGGGGAGCTGTTTTTT
CASSPLGTGNTGELFF
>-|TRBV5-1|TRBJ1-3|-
TGCGCCAGCAGCTTGTATGGAGAAAACTCTGGAAACACCATATATTTT
CASSLYGENSGNTIYF
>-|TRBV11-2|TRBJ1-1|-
TGTGCCAGCAGCTTAATGTTGGGGGCGCGGGTCACTGAAGCTTTCTTT
CASSLMLGARVTEAFF
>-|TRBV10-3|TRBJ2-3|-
TGTGCCATCAGTGAGTCAGGGGCGTCTAGCACAGATACGCAGTATTTT
CAISESGASSTDTQYF
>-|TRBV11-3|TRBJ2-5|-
TGTGCCAGCAGCTCGGGGGGCCCAGACTCCTTTCAAGAGACCCAGTACTTC
CASSSGGPDSFQETQYF
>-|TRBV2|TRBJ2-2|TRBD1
TGTGCCAGCAGTGCCGACAGGGGGCGGACCGGGGAGCTGTTTTTT
CASSADRGRTGELFF